The rows below give T cell receptor beta chains drawn from one sample of a study of shared T cell receptors in the human thymus. Using immunoSEQ multiplex PCR, the repertoire was profiled, and TCRdb retains in-frame clones only, with some absent. The sample yields 540,000 or so clones, around three quarters seen once. The same data also went into a second study, on human thymus T cells.

Sequenced: thymocytes. Receptors originate from a boy under three years old with a congenital heart defect. Both conserved end residues are part of each CDR3. D genes are given only for firm matches. Size is omitted from some rows. Given values are once, few, many or a class for expanded clones.

v_gene	j_gene	d_gene	abundance	CDR3aa	CDR3nt
TRBV29-1	TRBJ2-4	NA	NA	CSVGQGPKNIQYF	TGCAGCGTGGGGCAGGGTCCAAAAAACATTCAGTACTTC
TRBV5-4	TRBJ2-7	TRBD1	NA	CASSSGTGVSEQYF	TGTGCCAGCAGCTCCGGGACAGGGGTGAGCGAGCAGTACTTC
TRBV5-4	TRBJ2-7	TRBD2	NA	CASSLGTSVLPYEQYF	TGTGCCAGCAGCTTGGGGACTAGCGTTTTACCCTACGAGCAGTACTTC
TRBV4-3	TRBJ1-2	NA	NA	CASSQDLGGVGGYTF	TGCGCCAGCAGCCAAGATCTGGGGGGAGTGGGAGGCTACACCTTC
TRBV5-1	TRBJ1-1	NA	NA	CASSLTGPDYTEAFF	TGCGCCAGCAGCTTGACAGGGCCCGATTACACTGAAGCTTTCTTT
TRBV5-1	TRBJ2-1	NA	NA	CASSLGQCQNEQFF	TGCGCCAGCAGCTTGGGGCAGTGCCAAAATGAGCAGTTCTTC
TRBV5-4	TRBJ2-3	NA	NA	CASSLRSDTQYF	TGTGCCAGCAGCTTGCGTTCAGATACGCAGTATTTT
TRBV29-1	TRBJ2-7	NA	NA	CSVTDEDTGLSAYEQYF	TGCAGCGTGACTGATGAGGACACAGGGCTCTCCGCCTACGAGCAGTACTTC
TRBV4-2	TRBJ2-7	NA	few	CASSQGENPTRFYEQYF	TGTGCCAGCAGCCAAGGTGAAAACCCAACTAGGTTCTACGAGCAGTACTTC
TRBV10-3	TRBJ1-6	NA	NA	CAISEGIQGPLHF	TGTGCCATCAGTGAAGGGATCCAGGGACCCCTCCACTTT
TRBV5-6	TRBJ1-2	NA	NA	CASSSQWLDGYTF	TGTGCCAGCAGCTCACAGTGGTTGGATGGCTACACCTTC
TRBV4-2	TRBJ1-2	TRBD1	NA	CASSPTTGGAIGYTF	TGTGCCAGCAGCCCGACGACAGGGGGCGCGATTGGCTACACCTTC
TRBV6-5	TRBJ1-1	NA	NA	CASWGGNTEAFF	TGTGCCAGCTGGGGCGGGAACACTGAAGCTTTCTTT
TRBV27	TRBJ2-1	NA	once	CASSLPKVSGNNEQFF	TGTGCCAGCAGTTTACCCAAGGTGTCGGGAAACAATGAGCAGTTCTTC
TRBV6-1	TRBJ1-2	NA	NA	CASSKAPPAGDLDYGYTF	TGTGCCAGCAGTAAAGCTCCCCCCGCGGGGGACCTAGACTATGGCTACACCTTC
TRBV5-4	TRBJ1-2	NA	NA	CASSSGEQGPDYGYTF	TGTGCCAGCAGCTCGGGGGAGCAGGGTCCGGACTATGGCTACACCTTC
TRBV5-1	TRBJ2-7	TRBD2	NA	CASSRRGGAYEQYF	TGCGCCAGCAGCCGGCGCGGGGGGGCCTACGAGCAGTACTTC
TRBV4-1	TRBJ2-1	TRBD2	NA	CASSQVLRAPGGNEQFF	TGCGCCAGCAGCCAAGTCCTGAGGGCCCCGGGAGGCAATGAGCAGTTCTTC
TRBV18	TRBJ2-7	NA	NA	CASSRDSPPTRYEQYF	TGTGCCAGCTCACGGGACTCCCCCCCAACTCGGTACGAGCAGTACTTC
TRBV18	TRBJ2-7	TRBD2	NA	CASSQRTSGVYEQYF	TGTGCCAGCTCACAACGGACTAGCGGTGTATACGAGCAGTACTTC
TRBV19	TRBJ2-6	TRBD2	NA	CASSIFTSANSGANVLTF	TGTGCCAGTAGTATTTTTACTAGCGCTAACTCTGGGGCCAACGTCCTGACTTTC
TRBV4-3	TRBJ2-5	TRBD2	NA	CASSQDLLAGGAETQYF	TGCGCCAGCAGCCAAGATCTACTAGCGGGAGGCGCGGAGACCCAGTACTTC
TRBV28	TRBJ2-5	NA	NA	CASSLRLPGMGETQYF	TGTGCCAGCAGTCTCCGACTCCCGGGGATGGGGGAGACCCAGTACTTC
TRBV4-2	TRBJ2-3	NA	NA	CASSPRTVQTSTDTQYF	TGTGCCAGCAGCCCTCGGACAGTACAAACTAGCACAGATACGCAGTATTTT
TRBV7-9	TRBJ2-1	NA	NA	CASSPDSPQANNEQFF	TGTGCCAGCAGCCCCGACAGCCCCCAAGCCAACAATGAGCAGTTCTTC
TRBV5-1	TRBJ2-7	TRBD2	few	CASSPGLAGNYEQYF	TGCGCCAGCAGCCCCGGACTAGCGGGTAACTACGAGCAGTACTTC
TRBV28	TRBJ2-7	TRBD2	NA	CASSLGLAGGYYEQYF	TGTGCCAGCAGCCTAGGACTAGCGGGAGGGTACTACGAGCAGTACTTC
TRBV4-2	TRBJ1-2	NA	NA	CASSQEGAPGGYGYTF	TGTGCCAGCAGCCAAGAGGGGGCACCGGGGGGCTATGGCTACACCTTC
TRBV27	TRBJ1-1	NA	NA	CASSNRAATEAFF	TGTGCCAGCAGTAACAGGGCGGCGACTGAAGCTTTCTTT
TRBV5-6	TRBJ2-3	TRBD2	few	CASSLYGGGTDTQYF	TGTGCCAGCAGCTTGTACGGGGGGGGCACAGATACGCAGTATTTT
TRBV15	TRBJ1-3	TRBD1	NA	CATSREYRFRQGSPSGNTIYF	TGTGCCACCAGCAGAGAGTATCGTTTTCGACAGGGGAGTCCCTCTGGAAACACCATATATTTT
TRBV4-2	TRBJ1-1	NA	NA	CASSQTGQTEAFF	TGTGCCAGCAGCCAAACAGGGCAAACAGAAGCTTTCTTT
TRBV27	TRBJ1-1	NA	NA	CASSFSQDSMNTEAFF	TGTGCCAGCAGTTTCTCACAGGATAGCATGAACACTGAAGCTTTCTTT
TRBV7-2	TRBJ2-5	NA	NA	CASSLRGGAEETQYF	TGTGCCAGCAGCCTGCGAGGGGGGGCGGAAGAGACCCAGTACTTC
TRBV27	TRBJ2-3	TRBD2	once	CASSLSGRSTDTQYF	TGTGCCAGCAGTTTGAGCGGGAGGAGCACAGATACGCAGTATTTT
TRBV5-1	TRBJ2-7	NA	NA	CASSLRRGAPYEQYF	TGCGCCAGCAGCTTGCGACGGGGGGCCCCCTACGAGCAGTACTTC
TRBV7-9	TRBJ2-7	TRBD2	NA	CASSPGGSSYEQYF	TGTGCCAGCAGCCCGGGCGGGAGCTCCTACGAGCAGTACTTC
TRBV6-5	TRBJ1-1	TRBD1	NA	CASSPGQGDEAFF	TGTGCCAGCAGCCCTGGACAGGGTGATGAAGCTTTCTTT
TRBV25-1	TRBJ2-7	NA	NA	CASSDSRGEYF	TGTGCCAGCAGTGACTCCAGGGGGGAGTACTTC
TRBV4-1	TRBJ2-1	TRBD1	NA	CASSQGAAGTGGRRAHNEQFF	TGCGCCAGCAGCCAAGGGGCCGCTGGGACAGGGGGGCGAAGGGCTCACAATGAGCAGTTCTTC
TRBV7-9	TRBJ2-2	NA	NA	CASQGRVGELFF	TGTGCCAGCCAGGGTCGAGTCGGGGAGCTGTTTTTT
TRBV7-9	TRBJ2-7	NA	NA	CASGELDRNYEQYF	TGTGCCAGCGGAGAACTGGACAGAAACTACGAGCAGTACTTC
TRBV27	TRBJ2-7	NA	few	CASSLQGYEQYF	TGTGCCAGCAGTTTACAGGGCTACGAGCAGTACTTC
TRBV18	TRBJ2-7	TRBD1	NA	CASSPGTEAYEQYF	TGTGCCAGCTCACCCGGGACAGAAGCCTACGAGCAGTACTTC
TRBV30	TRBJ2-7	TRBD1	NA	CAWSVSQGGPYEQYF	TGTGCCTGGAGTGTCTCACAGGGGGGCCCCTACGAGCAGTACTTC
TRBV7-2	TRBJ2-7	TRBD2	NA	CASSRGGEDEQYF	TGTGCCAGCAGCCGTGGGGGGGAAGACGAGCAGTACTTC
TRBV10-3	TRBJ1-6	NA	NA	CAIGRGGNSPLHF	TGTGCCATCGGTCGGGGAGGGAATTCACCCCTCCACTTT
TRBV27	TRBJ2-1	TRBD2	once	CASAHPGTSGNEQFF	TGTGCCAGCGCGCACCCCGGGACTAGCGGCAATGAGCAGTTCTTC
TRBV7-3	TRBJ2-1	TRBD2	NA	CASSLRTSGRKFF	TGTGCCAGCAGCTTAAGGACTAGCGGGAGGAAGTTCTTC
TRBV27	TRBJ1-5	TRBD1	NA	CASSTRTGAQPQHF	TGTGCCAGCAGTACTCGGACAGGGGCCCAGCCCCAGCATTTT
TRBV14	TRBJ2-3	TRBD2	few	CASSQDGLAGADTQYF	TGTGCCAGCAGCCAAGATGGACTAGCGGGAGCCGATACGCAGTATTTT
TRBV5-5	TRBJ2-3	NA	NA	CASSLPGSSTDTQYF	TGTGCCAGCAGCTTGCCGGGTTCTAGCACAGATACGCAGTATTTT